This TCR beta chain is from a study of T cell repertoires in cytomegalovirus infection. The CDR3 is 17 residues long. Worth noting for this clonotype: Its antigen is currently unknown. The junction shows a germline mismatch at one end, possibly a read error.

Via MiXCR, TCRdb re-called the reads, giving one row per CDR3 protein. The sample shows some 800,000 distinct CDR3 sequences, around 29% of them seen only once. The sequencing used cultured CD8+ T cells from PBMCs, collected from culture after CMV antigen stimulation. This rearrangement joins TRBV12-3 or TRBV12-4 to TRBJ2-1; TRBD2 matches 9 bases. The TCR was taken from a human donor in good health (CMV status not recorded). Some clones in this sample may be carry-over from other donors' samples. This CDR3 reads CVSSVELAGDRYNEQFF. CDR3 in DNA: TGTGTCAGCAGCGTGGAATTAGCGGGGGACAGATACAATGAGCAGTTCTTC.